The present T cell receptor beta chain was sequenced within a study of radiation and T cells in renal cell carcinoma. The V gene's germline CDR1 is SGHTA and CDR2 FQGNSA. This CDR3 is built from 15 residues. V trimming: 2 bases; J trimming: 5 bases; junction bases outside the gene matches: 2. Sample time point: baseline pretreatment blood. Stated treatment: 15 Gy SBRT to primary tumor, nephrectomy 4 weeks later. Repertoires were generated with immunoSEQ multiplex PCR, while TCRdb's copy carries only in-frame clones and drops some. The data show about 140,000 clones, with 75% to 90% seen just once and 20% to 25% held by the top ten.

The sample here was blood, taken from a patient whose treatment included radiotherapy and nephrectomy. The clonotype comes from a woman in her forties or fifties with renal cell carcinoma. This sequence joins TRBV7-2 and TRBJ2-2, with TRBD2 identical over 10 bases. This CDR3 reads CASSLMGLATGELFF. The CDR3 DNA reads TGTGCCAGCAGCTTAATGGGACTAGCGACCGGGGAGCTGTTTTTT.